The sequence of this T cell receptor (beta chain) was determined in a study of identical twins. Study-level results: Among monozygotic twins, out-of-frame TCR alpha sharing exceeded what models predicted. While abundant cord blood beta clonotypes carried fewer insertions, memory repertoires showed no such pattern.

J lost 5 bases, V lost 1 base, and 6 bases had no gene match. CDR1 and CDR2 from the germline V gene are PRHDT and FYEKMQ (reference sequence). CDR3 length: 16 amino acids. Worth noting for this clonotype: Its antigen is as yet unknown.

Each CDR3 protein is one row after TCRdb ran MiXCR on the 5' RACE reads. The table records 420,000 or so distinct CDR3 sequences, approximately 18% of them present only once. The V call is TRBV13, the J call TRBJ1-4, with 8 nucleotides matching TRBD1. This clonotype originated in a man aged 50 to 60 in good health. The sample taken for sequencing was naive T cells sorted from blood. DNA for the CDR3: TGTGCCAGCAGCTTAGTAGCGGGGACAGGAAATGAAAAACTGTTTTTT. It encodes CASSLVAGTGNEKLFF.